This T cell receptor beta chain originates from a study of cytomegalovirus exposure and HLA in healthy donors. Study results and caveats: DRB1 showed the most TCR associations and HLA-C the fewest in a later analysis, as rates varied by HLA locus.

About this clone itself: Its antigen is undetermined.

The PCR had 60 Vbeta and 13 Jbeta primers. TCRdb's copy holds only in-frame clones and misses some; the assay was immunoSEQ multiplex PCR. The sample lists about 180,000 clones, just over 75% occurring once. Germline CDR1 reads SGHRS; CDR2 reads YFSETQ. Germline trimming cut 4 bases from V and 6 bases from J; bases unmatched to any gene: 8. The CDR3 is made up of 14 amino acids. Sequenced material: PBMCs. The V and J genes are TRBV5-1 and TRBJ1-2; 8 positions match TRBD1. The sequence came from a man in his late teens or twenties in good health and CMV-seronegative. The CDR3 spells CASSRQGQGNGYTF. The CDR3 bases are TGCGCCAGCAGCCGCCAAGGACAGGGTAATGGCTACACCTTC.